A single sample is the source of the 23 T cell receptor beta chains below, sequenced in a study of blood T cell repertoires in COVID-19. Sequencing was performed with immunoSEQ multiplex PCR; in TCRdb, only in-frame clones are kept and a portion is missing. The data show under 200,000 clones, roughly 90% seen once. The specimen was PBMCs or T cells enriched from blood (not recorded which). The receptors shown here come from a woman younger than 30 who had recovered from COVID-19.

The CDR3 DNA reads TGTGCCAGCAGTGAAGACGGTAGCTCCTACAATGAGCAGTTCTTC. This translates into CASSEDGSSYNEQFF. The gene calls are TRBV2 and TRBJ2-1; D unclear. This CDR3 has 15 amino acids. Germline CDR1 and CDR2: SNHLY and FYNNEI. The V gene lost 1 base and the J gene lost 0 bases, with 7 bases spanning the gap.

The chain has TRBV28 and TRBJ1-1; D gene unclear. This CDR3 region has 13 residues. V lost 6 bases to trimming and J lost 2 bases, with 10 bases between them. The germline V gene encodes CDR1 MDHEN and CDR2 SYDVKM. This chain's CDR3 is CASSLRENTEAFF. The CDR3, as DNA: TGTGCCAGCAGCCTTCGGGAAAACACTGAAGCTTTCTTT.

This clone appeared a single time. The chain is built from TRBV11-2 and TRBJ2-7, with a tentative D call TRBD2 (5 bases). The CDR3 sequence is 14 residues long. V lost 1 base to trimming and J lost 3 bases, with 10 bases between them. Germline CDR1 reads SGHAT; CDR2 reads FQNNGV. The CDR3: CASSLGLAGYEQYF. CDR3 in DNA: TGTGCCAGCAGCTTAGGTCTCGCGGGCTACGAGCAGTACTTC.

J is TRBJ1-1 and V is TRBV4-1; D is possibly TRBD1 (6 bases). The V gene's germline CDR1 is MGHRA and CDR2 YSYEKL. The ends were cut back, 4 bases at V and 1 base at J, with 13 bases in the middle. CDR3 length equals 15 residues. The CDR3 reads CASSLPDSGNTEAFF. In DNA, the CDR3 is TGCGCCAGCAGCCTCCCGGACAGCGGGAACACTGAAGCTTTCTTT.

This chain joins TRBV6-4 and TRBJ2-1; 12 nucleotides align to TRBD2. With 3 bases clipped from V and 2 bases from J, the junction kept 5 bases outside the gene matches. CDR3 length: 17 amino acids. Germline V gene data show CDR1 as MRHNA and CDR2 as SNTAGT. The CDR3 loop is CASSEPGLAGAYNEQFF. The CDR3 coding sequence is TGTGCCAGCAGTGAGCCGGGACTAGCGGGTGCCTACAATGAGCAGTTCTTC.

The chain has TRBV5-1 and TRBJ1-2; 7 nucleotides match TRBD1. Germline V gene sequence: CDR1 SGHRS, CDR2 YFSETQ. The junction had 7 bases not matched to a gene; V was cut back by 5 bases and J by 0 bases. The CDR3 is 15 residues long. CDR3 residues: CASREEGAANYGYTF. CDR3 nucleotide sequence: TGCGCCAGCAGGGAAGAGGGGGCCGCTAACTATGGCTACACCTTC. The complete variable domain, with remaining parts taken from reference TRBV5-1 and TRBJ1-2, reads KAGVTQTPRYLIKTRGQQVTLSCSPISGHRSVSWYQQTPGQGLQFLFEYFSETQRNKGNFPGRFSGRQFSNSRSEMNVSTLELGDSALYLCASREEGAANYGYTFGSGTRLTVV.

This rearrangement joins TRBV7-2 to TRBJ2-1; 11 bases agree with TRBD2. Germline CDR1 reads SGHTA; CDR2 reads FQGNSA. This CDR3 is 18 amino acids long. Germline trimming cut 1 base from V and 4 bases from J; bases unmatched to any gene: 9. CDR3 sequence: CASSLEGSGRAGYNEQFF. The CDR3 DNA reads TGTGCCAGCAGCTTAGAGGGTAGCGGGAGGGCCGGGTACAATGAGCAGTTCTTC.

This clone was detected only a few times. The same CDR3 also results from other DNA sequences found in this sample. The genes are TRBV4-2 and TRBJ2-7; TRBD2 matches at 10 bases. Losses at the gene ends were 1 base for V and 3 bases for J; bases not matched to a gene: 0. The CDR3 covers 14 residues. Germline V gene data show CDR1 as LGHNA and CDR2 as YNFKEQ. The CDR3 DNA reads as TGTGCCAGCAGCCAAGGGACTAGCGGCTACGAGCAGTACTTC. This encodes CASSQGTSGYEQYF.

J is TRBJ2-7 and V is TRBV5-1; D may be TRBD1 (5 bases). The germline gives CDR1 SGHRS, CDR2 YFSETQ. Trimming cost V 4 bases and J 6 bases, with 8 bases left between them. This CDR3 is 11 amino acids long. The CDR3 sequence is CASSLTGEQYF. Here the CDR3 DNA reads TGCGCCAGCAGCCTAACAGGCGAGCAGTACTTC.

The chain has TRBV30 and TRBJ2-3; D is unclear. Germline V CDR1 and CDR2: GTSNPN, SVGIG (reference sequence). V shed 3 bases and J shed 2 bases, with 18 bases lying between them. The CDR3 sequence is 16 residues long. The CDR3 loop reads CAWSALALGLTDTQYF. CDR3 nucleotides: TGTGCCTGGAGCGCCTTGGCTCTAGGCCTCACAGATACGCAGTATTTT.

The chain has TRBV7-9 and TRBJ1-2, with D possibly matching TRBD1 (6 bases). Germline values: CDR1 SEHNR, CDR2 FQNEAQ (reference sequence). CDR3 length: 13 residues. Trimming stripped 0 bases from V and 4 bases from J, with 6 bases between. The DNA for the CDR3 is TGTGCCAGCAGCTTAGCCAGGGGCTATGGCTACACCTTC. Translated, it gives CASSLARGYGYTF.

V is TRBV5-4 and J is TRBJ2-7, with 9 positions matching TRBD1. This CDR3 region has 17 residues. The V gene's germline CDR1 is SGHNT and CDR2 YYREEE (reference sequence). V lost 2 bases and J lost 6; bases outside the gene matches: 15. The CDR3 nucleotides read TGTGCCAGCAGCTTAGTATTCACAGGGGGCTTGATGGGCGAGCAGTACTTC. Its translation: CASSLVFTGGLMGEQYF.

The table lists this clone with a few counts. The V and J genes are TRBV28 and TRBJ1-1; 7 bases match TRBD1. The germline V gene has CDR1 MDHEN and CDR2 SYDVKM. The junction had 6 bases not matched to a gene; V was cut back by 3 bases and J by 5 bases. This CDR3 comprises 14 residues. The CDR3 DNA reads TGTGCCAGCAGTTTTAGGGGGCGGGGAACTGAAGCTTTCTTT. It specifies CASSFRGRGTEAFF.

The chain uses TRBV29-1 and TRBJ2-7, with 10 bases identical to TRBD1. This CDR3 spans 13 amino acids. In germline, CDR1 is SQVTM, CDR2 ANQGSEA. V was pared by 4 bases and J by 2 bases, with 2 bases of the junction left unmatched. The CDR3 DNA follows: TGCAGCGTTGGTGGGACAGGGGCCTACGAGCAGTACTTC. This encodes CSVGGTGAYEQYF.

The chain employs TRBV5-1 and TRBJ2-7, with D possibly TRBD2 on 6 matching bases. This CDR3 is 15 amino acids long. Trimming stripped 6 bases from V and 3 bases from J, with 19 bases between. Germline CDR1 reads SGHRS; CDR2 reads YFSETQ. In nucleotides, the CDR3 is TGCGCCAGCACGGGAGTCGGAGTGAGCGACTACGAGCAGTACTTC. As protein: CASTGVGVSDYEQYF.

V gene TRBV10-2 combines with J gene TRBJ1-3; D ambiguous. Trimming cost V 7 bases and J 0 bases, with 7 bases left between them. The CDR3 contains 13 residues. Germline CDR1 reads WSHSY; CDR2 reads SAAADI. The CDR3 bases are TGCGCCAGCATCCAGGACTCTGGAAACACCATATATTTT. It encodes CASIQDSGNTIYF.

The V call is TRBV5-6, the J call TRBJ2-7, with a possible D match to TRBD2 (5 bases). The CDR3 is 13 residues long. Germline CDR1 reads SGHDT; CDR2 reads YYEEEE. The V end was cut by 1 base, the J end by 2 bases, with 7 bases between. The CDR3 loop reads CASSLSGAYEQYF. The CDR3 nucleotides read TGTGCCAGCAGCTTGAGCGGAGCCTACGAGCAGTACTTC.

The genes are TRBV15 and TRBJ2-7; 8 bases fit TRBD2. The junction had 9 bases not matched to a gene; V was cut back by 3 bases and J by 8 bases. This CDR3 has 14 amino acids. CDR1 and CDR2 from the germline V gene are LNHNV and YYDKDF (reference sequence). CDR3 sequence reads: CATSSGGDFRKQYF. For the CDR3, the DNA is TGTGCCACCAGCAGCGGGGGGGACTTTAGGAAGCAGTACTTC.

The V call is TRBV7-2, the J call TRBJ2-7, with 7 nucleotides matching TRBD1. The CDR3 is 15 amino acids. From germline, CDR1 is SGHTA and CDR2 FQGNSA. V lost 0 bases to trimming and J lost 2 bases; unmatched junction nucleotides: 4. In DNA, the CDR3 is TGTGCCAGCAGCTTAGCAGACAGGGTGGCCTACGAGCAGTACTTC. It codes for CASSLADRVAYEQYF.

This clone has only one observation. The V and J genes are TRBV9 and TRBJ2-1, with TRBD2 identical over 15 bases. The J segment lost 7 bases and the V segment lost 2 bases, leaving 7 bases of the junction unmatched. CDR3 length: 17 amino acids. CDR1 and CDR2 from the germline V gene are SGDLS and YYNGEE. The CDR3 sequence: CASSVPPGLAGGNEQFF. The CDR3 DNA reads as TGTGCCAGCAGCGTCCCTCCGGGACTAGCGGGGGGAAATGAGCAGTTCTTC.

The J gene is TRBJ1-2, the V gene TRBV3-1 (or the pseudogene TRBV3-2); the D is unclear. CDR3 size: 12 residues. V was pared by 4 bases and J by 4 bases, with 7 bases between. CDR1 and CDR2 from the germline V gene are LGHDT and YNNKEL (reference sequence). The DNA for the CDR3 is TGTGCCAGCAGCCCGACGGGCTATGGCTACACCTTC. Translation: CASSPTGYGYTF.

V gene TRBV7-9 combines with J gene TRBJ1-2; TRBD1 matches at 9 bases. The CDR3 contains 15 residues. Per germline, CDR1 SEHNR and CDR2 FQNEAQ (reference sequence). Trimming at V came to 8 bases and at J to 4 bases, leaving 11 bases not matched to a gene. CDR3 amino acids: CASDFTGGVPYGYTF. The CDR3 bases are TGTGCCAGCGATTTCACAGGGGGCGTTCCCTATGGCTACACCTTC.

In this sample, this clone turned up a few times. This sequence joins TRBV6-5 and TRBJ1-1, with a possible D match to TRBD1 (5 bases). V shed 8 bases and J shed 3 bases, with 13 bases lying between them. This CDR3 comprises 13 residues. Germline CDR1 and CDR2: MNHEY and SVGAGI. The CDR3 sequence: CASLLLRDTEAFF. The CDR3 DNA follows: TGTGCCAGCCTCCTCCTCAGGGACACTGAAGCTTTCTTT.